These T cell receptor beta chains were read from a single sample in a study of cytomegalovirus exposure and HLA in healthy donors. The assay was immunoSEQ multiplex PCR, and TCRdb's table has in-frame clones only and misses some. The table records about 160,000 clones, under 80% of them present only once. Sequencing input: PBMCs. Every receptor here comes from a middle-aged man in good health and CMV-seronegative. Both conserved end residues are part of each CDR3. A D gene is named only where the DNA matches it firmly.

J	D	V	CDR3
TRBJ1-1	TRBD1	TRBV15	CATGQGAAGGTEAFF
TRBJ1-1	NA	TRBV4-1	CASSQGKGAPGGAFF
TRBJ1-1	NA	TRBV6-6	CASSYSAGSLNTEAFF
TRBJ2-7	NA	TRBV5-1	CASTRGYEQYF
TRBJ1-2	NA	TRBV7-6	CASSPTSGGYGYTF
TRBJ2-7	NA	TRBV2	CASRRISSYEQYF
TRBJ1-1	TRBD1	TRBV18	CASSLGQGFEAFF
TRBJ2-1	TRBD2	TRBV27	CASSIAGEFNEQFF
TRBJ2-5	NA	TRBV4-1	CASSQVVGGWTETQYF
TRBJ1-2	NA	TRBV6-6	CASRPDSVLKGYTF
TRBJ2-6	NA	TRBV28	CASSLPGSGANVLTF
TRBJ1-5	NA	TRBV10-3	CASWGGASNQPQHF
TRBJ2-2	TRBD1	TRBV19	CASSSSTGKTGELFF
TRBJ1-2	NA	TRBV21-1	CASSKVRGNYGYTF
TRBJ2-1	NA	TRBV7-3	CASSFTGSSYNEQFF
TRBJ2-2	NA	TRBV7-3	CASSSRRISGELFF
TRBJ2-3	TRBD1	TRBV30	CAWSGQGETTDTQYF
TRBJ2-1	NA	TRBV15	CATSRDPRGTYNEQFF
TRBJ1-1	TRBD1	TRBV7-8	CASSTDRATEAFF
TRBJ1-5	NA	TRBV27	CASSSRDGNQPQHF
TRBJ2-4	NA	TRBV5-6	CASSLVRVAKNIQYF
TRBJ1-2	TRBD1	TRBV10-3	CAISEFWTGKNYYGYTF
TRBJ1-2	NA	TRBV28	CASETGYGYTF
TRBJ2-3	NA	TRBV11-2	CASSPGQFLTDTQYF
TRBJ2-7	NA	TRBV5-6	CASSITAPGEQYF
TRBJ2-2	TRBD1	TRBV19	CASKSSLWDRINTGELFF
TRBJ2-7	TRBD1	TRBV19	CASSPGTDYEQYF
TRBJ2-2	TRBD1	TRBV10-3	CAISFGQGGTGELFF
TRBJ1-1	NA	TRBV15	CATSRFTGTGGAEAFF
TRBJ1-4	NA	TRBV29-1	CSVEDRGYEKLFF
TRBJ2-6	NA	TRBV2	CASTGTSGANVLTF
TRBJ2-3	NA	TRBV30	CAWGSFSTDTQYF
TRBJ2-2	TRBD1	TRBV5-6	CASSLRWAGGNTGELFF
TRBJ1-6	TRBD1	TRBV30	CACTDRGNSPLHF
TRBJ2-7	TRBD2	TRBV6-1	CALSPGTTSYEQYF
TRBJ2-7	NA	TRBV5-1	CASSLAAGSYEQYF
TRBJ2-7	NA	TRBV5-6	CASSLAGHYEQYF
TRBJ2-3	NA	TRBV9	CASSASLALPDTQYF
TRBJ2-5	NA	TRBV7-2	CASSLPGKETQYF
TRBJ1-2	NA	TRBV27	CASSSKGSGYTF
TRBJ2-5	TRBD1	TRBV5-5	CASSSTGRETQYF